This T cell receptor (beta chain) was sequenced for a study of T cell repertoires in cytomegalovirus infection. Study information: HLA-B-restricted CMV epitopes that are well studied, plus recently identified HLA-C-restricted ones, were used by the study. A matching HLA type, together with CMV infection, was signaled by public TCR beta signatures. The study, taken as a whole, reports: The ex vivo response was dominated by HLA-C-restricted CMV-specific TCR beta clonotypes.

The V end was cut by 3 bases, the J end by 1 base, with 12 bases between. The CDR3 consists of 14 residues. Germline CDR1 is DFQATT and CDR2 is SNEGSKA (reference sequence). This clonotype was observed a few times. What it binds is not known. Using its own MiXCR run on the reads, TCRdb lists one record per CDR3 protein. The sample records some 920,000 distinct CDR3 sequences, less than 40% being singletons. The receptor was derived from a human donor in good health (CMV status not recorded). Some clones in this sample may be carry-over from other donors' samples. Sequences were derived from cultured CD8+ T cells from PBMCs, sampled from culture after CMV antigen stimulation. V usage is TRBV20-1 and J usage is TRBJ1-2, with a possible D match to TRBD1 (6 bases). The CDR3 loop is CSASPGGSNYGYTF. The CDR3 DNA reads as TGCAGTGCTAGTCCGGGGGGCAGTAACTATGGCTACACCTTC.